This T cell receptor beta chain comes out of a study of T cell repertoires in cytomegalovirus infection. Study overall: Indications of both CMV infection and matching HLA type were provided by public TCR beta signatures.

This clonotype has a count of ten or more. The antigen is unknown. TCRdb recomputed calls from the reads with MiXCR, one row per CDR3 protein. The sample contains more than 650,000 distinct CDR3 sequences, 35% of which appear only once. Study results and limitations: Using cumulative public TCR beta family frequency, the authors identified those who carried CMV together with the relevant HLA. HLA-C-restricted, CMV-specific TCR beta clonotypes were dominant ex vivo.

Germline assignment: CDR1 SGHTA and CDR2 FQGNSA. The CDR3 runs to 13 residues. The V gene end was trimmed by 5 bases and the J gene end by 7 bases; junction bases not matched to a gene: 6. The specimen was PBMCs. The chain uses TRBV7-2 and TRBJ1-2; 8 nucleotides line up with TRBD1. This TCR came from a human donor in good health (CMV status not recorded). Some clones in this sample may be carry-over from other donors' samples. The CDR3 loop reads CASSPYRGSGYTF. The CDR3 nucleotides read TGTGCCAGCAGCCCGTACAGGGGGTCTGGCTACACCTTC.